The TCR beta chain under discussion was sequenced for a study of patients and donors after allogeneic stem cell transplantation. Each CDR3 protein is one row after TCRdb ran MiXCR on the RT-PCR reads. This table holds around 17,000 distinct CDR3 sequences, 27% found once. Points on this clonotype: It may be a read error: a sequence one base away is much more abundant.

This TCR derives from a human donor who was either an allogeneic HSCT recipient or a stem cell or donor lymphocyte infusion donor (not recorded which). It is not recorded whose cells these are; they may come from a transplant donor. The specimen sequenced was blood, either unsorted or a sorted T cell fraction (not recorded which).

The CDR3 here is CASSQVVLGGHTF. CDR3 in DNA: TGTGCCAGCAGCCAAGTCGTACTTGGGGGCCACACCTTC. The chain joins TRBV3-1 to TRBJ1-2, with D perhaps TRBD1 (6 bases). This CDR3 region has 13 residues. V was pared by 1 base and J by 12 bases, with 15 bases between. The germline V gene has CDR1 LGHDT and CDR2 YNNKEL (reference sequence).